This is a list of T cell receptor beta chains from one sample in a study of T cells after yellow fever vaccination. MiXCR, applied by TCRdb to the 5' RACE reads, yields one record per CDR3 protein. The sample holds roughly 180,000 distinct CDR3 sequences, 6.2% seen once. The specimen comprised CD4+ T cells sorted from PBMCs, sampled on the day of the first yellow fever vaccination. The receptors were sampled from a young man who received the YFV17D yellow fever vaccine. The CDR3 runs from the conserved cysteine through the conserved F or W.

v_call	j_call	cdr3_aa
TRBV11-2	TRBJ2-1	CASSLRLPVPPSLYNEQFF
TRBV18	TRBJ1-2	CASSPLGQGHGYTF
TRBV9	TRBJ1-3	CASSVHRDGNTIYF
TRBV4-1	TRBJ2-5	CASSQEGGFGETQYF
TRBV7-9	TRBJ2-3	CASSSRAEGGDTQYF
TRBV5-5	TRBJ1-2	CASSLVSVYGYTF
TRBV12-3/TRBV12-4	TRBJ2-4	CASRASQEENIQYF
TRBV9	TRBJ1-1	CASSVGIRDTEAFF
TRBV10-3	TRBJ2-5	CAIQRQETQYF
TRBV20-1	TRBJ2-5	CSATASSGGETQYF
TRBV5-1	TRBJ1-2	CASSLEGHLTGGYTF
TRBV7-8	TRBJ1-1	CASSPGASVNTEAFF
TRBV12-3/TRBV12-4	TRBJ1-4	CASTRTGANEKLFF
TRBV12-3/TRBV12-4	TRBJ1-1	CATTPGGKNTEAFF
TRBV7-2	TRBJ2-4	CASSFLWGLISDF
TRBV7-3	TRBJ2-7	CASSFSGTGPYEQYF
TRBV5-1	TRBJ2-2	CASSFAGVDTGELFF
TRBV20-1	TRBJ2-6	CSARWFLSGANVLTF
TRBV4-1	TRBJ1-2	CASSLPGQAKNGYTF
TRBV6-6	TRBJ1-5	CASSGIGPQHF
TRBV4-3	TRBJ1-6	CASSPTGVYSPLHF
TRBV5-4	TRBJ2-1	CASSTGALAGVDEQFF
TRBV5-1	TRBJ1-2	CASSFGGRLANYGYTF
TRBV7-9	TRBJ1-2	CASSLEAVPIYGYTF
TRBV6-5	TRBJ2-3	CASSYSPGGGADTQYF
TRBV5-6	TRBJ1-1	CASNQDRAERDAEAFF
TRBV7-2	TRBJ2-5	CASSYQGGQETQYF
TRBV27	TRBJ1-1	CASSSRLGNTEAFF
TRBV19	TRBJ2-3	CASSKGQDTDTQYF
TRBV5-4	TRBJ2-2	CASSSRDGMNTGELFF
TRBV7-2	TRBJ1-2	CAIDRGEGYTF
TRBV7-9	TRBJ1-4	CASSLIGLKLFF
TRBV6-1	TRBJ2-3	CASSVRTANTDTQYF
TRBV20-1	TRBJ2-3	CSASVLAGGPPDTQYF
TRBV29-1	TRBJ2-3	CSVQLDLADTQYF
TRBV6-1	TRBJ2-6	CASKQGGTGANVLTF
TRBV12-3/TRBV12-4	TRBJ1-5	CASSLERGQPQHF
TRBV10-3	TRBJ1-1	CASRNFRAEAFF
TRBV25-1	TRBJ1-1	CASSPSDRGVEAFF
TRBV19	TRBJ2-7	CASSRPPGQGKGYEQYF
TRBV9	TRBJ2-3	CASTLGTASTDTQYF
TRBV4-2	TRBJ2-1	CASSQEVWSYNEQFF
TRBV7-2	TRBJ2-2	CASSLQTSATGELFF
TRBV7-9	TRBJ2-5	CASSSWKRETQYF
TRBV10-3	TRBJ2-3	CAINDRSTDTQYF
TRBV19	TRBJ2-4	CASSPGIPGNIQYF
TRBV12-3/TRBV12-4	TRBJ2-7	CASNSGGAYEQYF
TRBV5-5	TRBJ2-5	CASSQDGQETQYF
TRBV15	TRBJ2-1	CATSRDPVSYNEQFF
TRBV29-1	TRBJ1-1	CSVPGVTSTGVETEAFF
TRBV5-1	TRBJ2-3	CASRRQGGTDTQYF
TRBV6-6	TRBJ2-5	CAGGTPRGAQYF
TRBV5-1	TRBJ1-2	CASSLVGSIYGYTF
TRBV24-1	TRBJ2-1	CATSDFSAYNEQFF
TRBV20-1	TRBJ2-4	CSAMSGLAKNIQYF